A single sample gave rise to the 30 T cell receptor beta chains below, sequenced in a study of tumor-infiltrating lymphocytes in primary liver carcinoma. It was from approximately 20-30 mg of unsorted bulk tissue that RNA and DNA were co-extracted. The authors made TCR beta cDNA from 400 to 600 ng total RNA with a constant-region primer. A slightly modified ARM-PCR protocol with three nested multiplex PCR rounds produced these TCR beta libraries. Running 9 to 11 cycles apiece, the first two PCR rounds relied on TRBV1-TRBV30 forward primers together with a C-beta reverse primer. A single record per CDR3 protein comes from TCRdb applying MiXCR to the multiplex PCR reads. The repertoire holds about 66,000 distinct CDR3 sequences, with over 60% as singletons. Sequenced input: liver tumor tissue from sampling region 4. Subset noted: tumor region T4, right-lateral pole. The receptors shown here come from a man between 40 and 49 years old with primary liver carcinoma and hepatitis B virus infection.

Comment on this clonotype: The junction departs from the called germline gene at one end, perhaps through a read error. This sequence joins TRBV10-2 and TRBJ1-2, with a weak D call TRBD1 (6 bases). Germline CDR1 WSHSY, CDR2 SAAADI. The CDR3 consists of 15 residues. For the CDR3, the DNA is TGCGCCAGCGGGGACGCAGGGGAGGTTTACTATGGCTACTCCTTC. Protein: CASGDAGEVYYGYSF.

On this clonotype itself: The junction does not match germline at one end; this may be a read error. This chain joins TRBV20-1 and TRBJ2-7; 15 bases agree with TRBD2. The CDR3 sequence is 17 residues long. Germline assignment: CDR1 DFQATT and CDR2 SNEGSKA (reference sequence). CDR3 region: CTASPLGTSGRSYEQYF. CDR3 bases: TGCACTGCTAGTCCCCTAGGGACTAGCGGGAGGTCCTACGAGCAGTACTTC.

In this sample, this clonotype turned up many times. The chain couples TRBV11-2 to TRBJ2-1; 12 bases line up with TRBD2. V was clipped by 1 base and J by 6 bases; unmatched bases: 7. Per germline, CDR1 SGHAT and CDR2 FQNNGV. CDR3 length equals 17 residues. The DNA for the CDR3 is TGTGCCAGCAGCTTAGGGGCTGCTAGCGGGAGGGCCAATGAGCAGTTCTTC. As protein: CASSLGAASGRANEQFF. Drawing the rest from reference TRBV11-2 and TRBJ2-1, the complete variable domain is EAGVAQSPRYKIIEKRQSVAFWCNPISGHATLYWYQQILGQGPKLLIQFQNNGVVDDSQLPKDRFSAERLKGVDSTLKIQPAKLEDSAVYLCASSLGAASGRANEQFFGPGTRLTVL.

Ten or more counts support this clonotype. The V call is TRBV6-5, the J call TRBJ2-5; D is perhaps TRBD2 (6 bases). The V and J ends lost 0 bases and 3 bases respectively, with 8 bases between them. Per germline, CDR1 MNHEY and CDR2 SVGAGI. The CDR3 length is 14 residues. This CDR3 reads CASSYSEGKETQYF. The CDR3 DNA reads as TGTGCCAGCAGTTACTCGGAGGGGAAAGAGACCCAGTACTTC.

The chain links TRBV6-1 to TRBJ1-5; TRBD1 agrees at 7 bases. With 4 bases clipped from V and 5 bases from J, the junction kept 8 bases outside the gene matches. There are 15 residues in the CDR3. Germline V gene data show CDR1 as MNHNS and CDR2 as SASEGT. CDR3 amino acids: CASSVMTGSDQPQHF. As DNA, the CDR3 is TGTGCCAGCAGTGTAATGACAGGGAGCGATCAGCCCCAGCATTTT.

As to this clonotype: Germline is not matched at one junction end, which may reflect a read error. This chain uses TRBV12-3 or TRBV12-4 with TRBJ2-7, with 11 bases that match TRBD1. The length of the CDR3 is 15 residues. As DNA, the CDR3 is TGTGTCAGCAGCTTAGGACAGGGGGCCAACTACGAGCACTGCTTC. Its translation: CVSSLGQGANYEHCF.

Note on this clonotype: A read error may produce the germline difference seen at one junction end. V is TRBV7-9 and J is TRBJ1-2; no firm D call. CDR3 length: 16 amino acids. CDR1 is SEHNR and CDR2 is FQNEAQ in the germline V gene (reference sequence). The CDR3 coding sequence is TGTGCCAGCAGCCCCGAGGGCAGGCCGACCCAGTATGGTTACACCTTC. Its translation: CASSPEGRPTQYGYTF.

This clonotype appeared a few times. The chain joins TRBV29-1 to TRBJ2-5, with a weak D call TRBD1 (5 bases). The CDR3 is made up of 13 amino acids. In germline, CDR1 is SQVTM, CDR2 ANQGSEA. CDR3 in DNA: TGCAGGGTGGCAGGGTTGGGCCAAGAGACCCAGTACTTC. Its translation is CRVAGLGQETQYF.

The chain is built from TRBV12-3 or TRBV12-4 and TRBJ2-2; D tentatively reads TRBD1 or TRBD2 (5 bases each). The CDR3 is made up of 15 amino acids. V was clipped by 2 bases and J by 8 bases, with 15 bases between them. The CDR3 DNA is TGTGCCAGCAGTTTACTTCTGGGGCGCGGGGGGGAGCTGTTTTTT. It encodes CASSLLLGRGGELFF.

Comments on this clonotype: A read error is possible here, since a much larger clone lies one base away. This sequence joins TRBV7-8 and TRBJ1-1; possibly TRBD1 for D (5 bases). Trimming removed 5 bases at V and 7 bases at J, with 17 bases between. The germline V gene has CDR1 SGHVS and CDR2 FQNEAQ. The CDR3 covers 14 residues. Written as DNA, the CDR3 is TGTGCCAGCAGCCTTTCGGAGGGGAACTATGAAGCTTTCTTT. Protein: CASSLSEGNYEAFF.

The chain uses TRBV12-3 or TRBV12-4 and TRBJ2-7, with a possible D match to TRBD2 (6 bases). The CDR3 consists of 16 residues. V lost 6 bases to trimming and J lost 10 bases, with 28 bases between them. CDR3 sequence: CASRLTPVSGAYGQYF. The DNA for the CDR3 is TGTGCCAGCAGGTTGACCCCGGTTTCGGGAGCCTACGGACAGTACTTC.

With respect to this clonotype: At one boundary the junction diverges from the germline segment, which might be a read error. The chain recombines TRBV4-3 with TRBJ1-2; 9 bases fit TRBD1. The V gene's germline CDR1 is LGHNA and CDR2 YSLEER. This CDR3 is built from 15 residues. The CDR3 bases are TGCGCCAGCAACCAAGACAGGGGGGCACTATATTGCTACACCTTC. Its translation is CASNQDRGALYCYTF.

Remarks on this clonotype: It is likely a read error, because the conserved phenylalanine at the end of the CDR3 is missing. This chain joins TRBV6-2 or TRBV6-3 and TRBJ1-1; D may be TRBD1 (5 bases). The CDR3 totals 15 residues. V was trimmed by 5 bases and J by 5 bases, leaving 18 bases between them. Germline CDR1 reads MNHEY; CDR2 reads SVGEGT. The CDR3 coding sequence is TGTGCCAGCAGTCCAATAGGGACGCCCGTGACTGAAGCTTTCTTA. Translating gives CASSPIGTPVTEAFL.

Concerning this clonotype itself: The junction departs from germline at one end; a sequencing error may be responsible. V and J are TRBV25-1 and TRBJ1-1; D possibly corresponds to TRBD1 (6 bases). This CDR3 has 13 residues. Germline V lookup: CDR1 MGHDK, CDR2 SYGVNS. The CDR3, as DNA: TGTGACAGCAAAGGACAGATGAACACTGAAGCTTTCTTT. Its protein product is CDSKGQMNTEAFF.

Concerning this clonotype itself: The junction departs from the called germline gene at one end, perhaps through a read error. This chain joins TRBV12-3 or TRBV12-4 and TRBJ2-2; tentatively, D is TRBD1 or TRBD2 (5 bases each). CDR3 length equals 15 residues. This CDR3 is CASTLTARSTGELFF. Here the CDR3 DNA reads TGTGCCAGCACCTTGACAGCTAGAAGCACCGGGGAACTGTTTTTT.

This clonotype was seen ten or more times. This rearrangement joins TRBV5-1 to TRBJ2-3, with 12 bases fitting TRBD2. The CDR3 length is 16 residues. Per germline, CDR1 SGHRS and CDR2 YFSETQ. Trimming at V came to 3 bases and at J to 3 bases, leaving 5 bases not matched to a gene. The CDR3 protein is CASSSGLAGRTDTQYF. In nucleotides, the CDR3 is TGCGCCAGCAGCTCTGGACTAGCGGGAAGGACAGATACGCAGTATTTT.

With regard to this clonotype: This may be a read error, as it is one base from a much larger clone. The chain links TRBV11-3 to TRBJ2-5; 7 bases map to TRBD1. V trimming: 5 bases; J trimming: 9 bases; junction bases outside the gene matches: 12. The germline V gene encodes CDR1 SGHNT and CDR2 YENEEA. The CDR3 is made up of 14 amino acids. In DNA form, the CDR3 reads TGTGCCAGCAGCCCCGGGACAGTGCATGGTGCCCAGTACTTC. It is translated as CASSPGTVHGAQYF.

As concerns this clonotype: The junction departs from germline at one end; a sequencing error may be responsible. This rearrangement joins TRBV11-1 to TRBJ2-4; TRBD2 matches at 8 bases. Germline lookup yields CDR1 SGHAT and CDR2 FQDESV (reference sequence). CDR3 length: 17 amino acids. The CDR3 protein is CANSFPGTSETKNIQYF. The CDR3 DNA is TGTGCCAACAGCTTTCCTGGGACTAGTGAGACCAAAAACATTCAGTACTTC.

This clonotype was recorded at least ten times. The chain combines TRBV5-4 with TRBJ2-5, with 10 bases identical to TRBD2. V shed 3 bases, J shed 1 base, and the junction held 6 bases outside the gene matches. The CDR3 sequence is 16 residues long. Looked up from germline, CDR1 is SGHNT and CDR2 is YYREEE (reference sequence). The CDR3 region is CASSYGLAVAQETQYF. As DNA, the CDR3 is TGTGCCAGCAGCTACGGACTAGCGGTGGCCCAAGAGACCCAGTACTTC.

This clonotype was detected only a few times. CDR3 DNA: TGTGCCAGCAGCGAACAGGGATCCAATGAAAAACTGTTTTTT. Protein sequence: CASSEQGSNEKLFF. The chain joins TRBV5-5 to TRBJ1-4; D may be TRBD1 (6 bases). The germline V and J ends were trimmed by 4 bases and 5 bases, with 12 bases remaining between them. The CDR3 has 14 residues. The germline V gene encodes CDR1 SGHKS and CDR2 YYEKEE (reference sequence).

This clonotype was seen only a few times. At one of its ends the junction is not consistent with the germline gene, which may arise from a read error. The chain has TRBV11-2 and TRBJ2-7, with D possibly matching TRBD1 (5 bases). This CDR3 contains 14 residues. Germline V lookup: CDR1 SGHAT, CDR2 FQNNGV. CDR3 nucleotides: TGTACCAGTAGCTCTAACAGGAACTCCTACGAGCAGTACTTC. Translated: CTSSSNRNSYEQYF.

Note on this clonotype: Just one base apart from a much larger clone, this may be a read error. V and J are TRBV6-2 or TRBV6-3 and TRBJ2-7, with no clear D. The germline CDR1 and CDR2 sequences are MNHEY and SVGEGT. The CDR3 has 13 amino acids. For the CDR3, the DNA is TGTGCCGGCAGCCCTACAGTGGCCTACGAGCAGTACTTC. As protein: CAGSPTVAYEQYF.

In its sample, this clonotype was seen many times. V and J are TRBV7-3 and TRBJ2-1, with 9 bases identical to TRBD1. Unmatched junction bases numbered 9, after V lost 5 bases and J lost 7 bases. The CDR3 loop spans 15 amino acids. CDR1 is SGHTA, CDR2 FQGTGA, per germline. The CDR3 bases are TGTGCCAGCAGCCGAGGGACAGGGAGTGGGAATGAGCAGTTCTTC. Translated: CASSRGTGSGNEQFF.

Note on this clonotype: Relative to the germline gene, one junction end is altered; a read error may explain this. The chain joins TRBV5-1 to TRBJ2-3; 8 bases fit TRBD2. Looked up from germline, CDR1 is SGHRS and CDR2 is YFSETQ. The CDR3 extends over 16 amino acids. CDR3 residues: CPSSLGAGDWGDAQYF. In DNA, the CDR3 is TGCCCCAGCAGCTTGGGAGCGGGAGACTGGGGAGATGCGCAGTATTTT.

This clonotype is medium-sized (0.01 to 0.1%) in the sample. The V and J genes are TRBV5-5 and TRBJ2-3; the D gene could be TRBD1 or TRBD2 (5 bases each). Germline assignment: CDR1 SGHKS and CDR2 YYEKEE (reference sequence). The CDR3 is 15 residues long. Trimming took 5 bases from V and 2 from J, leaving 15 bases between them. The CDR3 DNA reads TGTGCCAGCAGAGGGACCGGCACCTACACAGATACGCAGTATTTT. The encoded protein is CASRGTGTYTDTQYF.

This chain links TRBV4-1 with TRBJ1-1; the D gene is possibly TRBD1 (5 bases). The CDR3 covers 13 residues. Between the trimmed V and J ends, which lost 6 bases and 5 bases, there was a span of 13 bases. CDR1 is MGHRA, CDR2 YSYEKL, per germline. The CDR3 region has the DNA TGCGCCAGCAGGCATGTTAGGGGTACTGAAGCTTTCTTT. Its protein product is CASRHVRGTEAFF.

About this clonotype: Just one base apart from a much larger clone, this may be a read error. The V gene is TRBV18, the J gene TRBJ2-6; TRBD1 matches 12 bases. The V gene's germline CDR1 is KGHSH and CDR2 LQKENI. The CDR3 length is 18 residues. The CDR3 DNA follows: TGTGCCAGCTCACCTTTCGGGACAGGGGGCACTGGGGCCAACATCCTGACTTTC. Protein product: CASSPFGTGGTGANILTF.

The sample holds a few counts of this clonotype. The chain is built from TRBV20-1 and TRBJ2-5; 7 bases line up with TRBD1. Germline V CDR1 and CDR2: DFQATT, SNEGSKA (reference sequence). The CDR3 consists of 15 residues. V shed 4 bases, J shed 2 bases, and the junction held 10 bases outside the gene matches. The chain's CDR3 is CSAKTGDGSQETQYF. The CDR3 DNA follows: TGCAGTGCTAAAACAGGGGATGGTTCTCAAGAGACCCAGTACTTC.

This clonotype was seen ten or more times. Compared with germline, one end of the junction differs, possibly owing to a read error. The genes are TRBV10-2 and TRBJ2-5, with D unresolved. This CDR3 contains 15 residues. Germline V gene lookup returns CDR1 WSHSY and CDR2 SAAADI. The CDR3 here is CDSTLRPAIEETQYF. CDR3 in DNA: TGCGACAGCACACTCAGGCCTGCGATAGAAGAGACCCAGTACTTC.

This clonotype has only a few counts. One end of the junction varies from germline; a read error may be responsible. The chain recombines TRBV7-9 with TRBJ2-5; TRBD1 matches 9 bases. In germline, CDR1 is SEHNR, CDR2 FQNEAQ (reference sequence). This CDR3 spans 14 amino acids. CDR3 coding DNA: TGTGTCAGCAGCCCAACAGGGGGCCGGGAGACCCAGTACTTC. This translates into CVSSPTGGRETQYF.